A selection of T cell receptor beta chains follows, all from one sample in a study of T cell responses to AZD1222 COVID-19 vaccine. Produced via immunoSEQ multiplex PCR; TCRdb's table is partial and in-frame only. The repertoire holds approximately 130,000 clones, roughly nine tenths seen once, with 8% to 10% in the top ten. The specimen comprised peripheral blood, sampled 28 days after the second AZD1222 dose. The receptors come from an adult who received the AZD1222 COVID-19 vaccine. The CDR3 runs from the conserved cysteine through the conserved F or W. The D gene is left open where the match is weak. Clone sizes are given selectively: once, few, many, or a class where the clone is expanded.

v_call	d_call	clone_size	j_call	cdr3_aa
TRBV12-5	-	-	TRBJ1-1	CASGTDRNTEAFF
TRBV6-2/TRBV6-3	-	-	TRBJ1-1	CASSQGPTEAFF
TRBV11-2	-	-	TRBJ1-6	CASSLVGMDSPLHF
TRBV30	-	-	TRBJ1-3	CAWSRVGPGNTIYF
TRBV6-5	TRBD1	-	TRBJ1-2	CASLGGTGVNYGYTF
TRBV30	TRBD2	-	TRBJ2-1	CAWGPGLAGDNEQFF
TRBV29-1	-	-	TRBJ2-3	CSVEGGRGMDTQYF
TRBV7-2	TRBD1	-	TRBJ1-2	CASSSPTGGAYGYTF
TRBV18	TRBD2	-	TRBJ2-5	CASHRSSGETQYF
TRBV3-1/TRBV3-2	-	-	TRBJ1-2	CASSQTRDGYTF
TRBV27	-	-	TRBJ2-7	CASSLSTRVSKYEQYF
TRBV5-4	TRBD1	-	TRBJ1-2	CASSPGDRGQTLYGYTF
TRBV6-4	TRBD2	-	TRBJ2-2	CASRGLAGGLTGELFF
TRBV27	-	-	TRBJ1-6	CASSLSPTGAGSPLHF
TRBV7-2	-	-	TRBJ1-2	CASRLETRRDYGYTF
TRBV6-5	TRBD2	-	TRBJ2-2	CASGRGFATGELFF
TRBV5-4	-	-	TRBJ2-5	CASSLGPSVAQETQYF
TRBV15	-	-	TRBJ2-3	CATSIQGAGDTQYF
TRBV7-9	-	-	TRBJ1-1	CASSQYRAQWTEAFF
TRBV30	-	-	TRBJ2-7	CAWNRADEQYF
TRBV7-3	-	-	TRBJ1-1	CASSVDGNTEAFF
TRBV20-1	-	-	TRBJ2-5	CSASLETQYF
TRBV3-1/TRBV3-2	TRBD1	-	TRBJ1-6	CASSQAWDRANSPLHF
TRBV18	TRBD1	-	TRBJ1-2	CASSPRDSGYGYTF
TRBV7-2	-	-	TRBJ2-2	CASSSPRPNTGELFF
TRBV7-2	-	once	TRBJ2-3	CASRPYGGTDTQYF
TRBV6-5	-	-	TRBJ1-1	CASRPGQNTEAFF
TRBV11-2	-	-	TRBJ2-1	CASSLAQARGNFF
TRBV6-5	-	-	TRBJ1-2	CASSYVGLGTSYGYTF
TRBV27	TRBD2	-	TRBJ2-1	CASSFGGTYNEQFF
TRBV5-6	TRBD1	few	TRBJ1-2	CASSLPGQGASYTF
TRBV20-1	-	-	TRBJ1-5	CSASLGVHQPQHF
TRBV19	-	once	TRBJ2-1	CASSIWSGDEQFF
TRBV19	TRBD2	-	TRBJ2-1	CASSTLAASSYNEQFF
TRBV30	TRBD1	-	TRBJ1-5	CAWGTGTTLNQQTQHF
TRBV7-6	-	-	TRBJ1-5	CASSPQGLNQPQHF
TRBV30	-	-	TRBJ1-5	CAWSPGWNQPQHF
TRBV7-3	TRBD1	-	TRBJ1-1	CASSSQGAGDEAFF
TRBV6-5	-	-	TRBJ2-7	CASMSGRTYEQYF
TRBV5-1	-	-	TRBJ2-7	CASSLSPISHEQYF
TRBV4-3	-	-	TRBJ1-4	CASSLRALPGEKLFF
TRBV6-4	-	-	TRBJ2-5	CASSGNEKETQYF
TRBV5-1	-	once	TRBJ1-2	CASSANRNGYTF
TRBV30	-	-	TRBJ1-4	CAWSGSRGEKLFF
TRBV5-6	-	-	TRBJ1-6	CASSLVQGYNSPLHF
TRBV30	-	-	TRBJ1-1	CASFQTNTEAFF
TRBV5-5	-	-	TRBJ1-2	CASSLESRVNYGYTF
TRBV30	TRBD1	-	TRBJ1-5	CAWSGTGGGINQPQHF